This is a list of T cell receptor beta chains from one sample in a study of STAT5B mutations in CD4+ large granular lymphocyte leukemia. Assay used: immunoSEQ multiplex PCR; TCRdb lists only in-frame clones, some missing. This table has about 19,000 clones, roughly 84% appearing once. Specimen: CD4+ T cells from blood buffy coats. The receptors originated from a human donor in good health. CDR3s include the opening cysteine and the closing phenylalanine or tryptophan. A D gene is named only where the DNA matches it firmly. Only some rows state a clone size, as once, few, many or a class for expanded clones.

j_call clone_size v_call d_call cdr3_aa cdr3_nt
TRBJ2-1 - TRBV7-2 TRBD2 CASSSGLAAYNEQFF TGTGCCAGCAGCTCGGGACTAGCGGCCTACAATGAGCAGTTCTTC
TRBJ1-1 - TRBV18 - CASSEVQNTEAFF TGTGCCAGCTCAGAGGTACAGAACACTGAAGCTTTCTTT
TRBJ2-7 - TRBV27 - CASSFLPRTAGEQYF TGTGCCAGCAGTTTCCTACCCCGGACAGCAGGCGAGCAGTACTTC
TRBJ1-3 - TRBV6-5 - CASSYYGATGNTIYF TGTGCCAGCAGTTACTACGGGGCTACTGGAAACACCATATATTTT
TRBJ1-6 once TRBV30 - CAWRFGRDSPLHF TGTGCCTGGCGGTTCGGCCGGGATTCACCCCTCCACTTT
TRBJ1-3 - TRBV7-6 - CASSDRTGNTIYF TGTGCCAGCTCAGACAGGACAGGAAACACCATATATTTT
TRBJ2-5 - TRBV5-5 - CASSLWGHQETQYF TGTGCCAGCAGCTTGTGGGGGCACCAAGAGACCCAGTACTTC
TRBJ2-3 - TRBV18 - CASSERSSTDTQYF TGTGCCAGCTCTGAGCGGAGTAGCACAGATACGCAGTATTTT
TRBJ2-7 - TRBV10-3 TRBD2 CAISESGRDGGEQYF TGTGCCATCAGTGAGTCGGGGAGGGATGGAGGCGAGCAGTACTTC
TRBJ2-3 - TRBV25-1 - CASSETRGWDTDTQYF TGTGCCAGCAGTGAAACCAGGGGATGGGACACAGATACGCAGTATTTT
TRBJ1-1 - TRBV13 - CASRPGPRMNTEAFF TGTGCCAGCAGGCCGGGGCCCAGGATGAACACTGAAGCTTTCTTT
TRBJ1-4 few TRBV6-6 - CASSYLRQKLFF TGTGCCAGCAGTTACCTCAGGCAAAAACTGTTTTTT
TRBJ2-7 - TRBV19 - CASSTVYEQYF TGTGCCAGTAGCACTGTATACGAGCAGTACTTC
TRBJ1-1 - TRBV30 - CAWNGYTEAFF TGTGCCTGGAATGGTTACACTGAAGCTTTCTTT